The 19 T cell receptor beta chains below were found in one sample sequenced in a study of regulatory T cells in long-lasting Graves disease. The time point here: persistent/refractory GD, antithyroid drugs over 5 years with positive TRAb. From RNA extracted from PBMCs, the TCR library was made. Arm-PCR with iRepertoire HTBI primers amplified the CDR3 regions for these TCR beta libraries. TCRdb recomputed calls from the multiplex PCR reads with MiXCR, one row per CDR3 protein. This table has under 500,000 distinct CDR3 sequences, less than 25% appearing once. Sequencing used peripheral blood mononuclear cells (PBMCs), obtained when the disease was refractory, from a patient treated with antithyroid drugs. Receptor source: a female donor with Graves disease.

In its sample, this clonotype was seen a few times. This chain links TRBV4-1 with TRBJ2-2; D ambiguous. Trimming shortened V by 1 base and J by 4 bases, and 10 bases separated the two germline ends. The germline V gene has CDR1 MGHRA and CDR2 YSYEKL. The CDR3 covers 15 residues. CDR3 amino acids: CASSQGAVRTGELFF. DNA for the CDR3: TGCGCCAGCAGCCAAGGGGCTGTTCGCACCGGGGAGCTGTTTTTT.

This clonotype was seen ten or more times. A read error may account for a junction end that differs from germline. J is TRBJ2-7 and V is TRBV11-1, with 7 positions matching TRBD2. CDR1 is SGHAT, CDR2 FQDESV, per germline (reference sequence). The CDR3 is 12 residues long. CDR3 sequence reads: CASGDSSYEQYF. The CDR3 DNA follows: TGCGCCAGCGGGGACTCGTCCTACGAGCAGTACTTC.

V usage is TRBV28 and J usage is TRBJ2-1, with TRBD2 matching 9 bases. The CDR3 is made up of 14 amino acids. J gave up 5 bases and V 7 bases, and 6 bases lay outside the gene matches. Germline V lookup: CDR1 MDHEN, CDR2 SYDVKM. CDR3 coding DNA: TGTGCCAGCACCGTAGCGGGGGACGACAATGAGCAGTTCTTC. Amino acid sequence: CASTVAGDDNEQFF.

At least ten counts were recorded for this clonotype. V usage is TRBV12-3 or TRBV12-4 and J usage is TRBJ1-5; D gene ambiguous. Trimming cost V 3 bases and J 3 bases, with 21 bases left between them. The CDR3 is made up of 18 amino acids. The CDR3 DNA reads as TGTGCCAGCAGTTTGTTCGGGGAGTTGGGGTTCCTCAATCAGCCCCAGCATTTT. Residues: CASSLFGELGFLNQPQHF.

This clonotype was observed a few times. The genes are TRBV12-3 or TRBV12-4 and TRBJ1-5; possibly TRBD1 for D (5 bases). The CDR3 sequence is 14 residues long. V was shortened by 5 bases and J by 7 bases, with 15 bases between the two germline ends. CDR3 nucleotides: TGTGCCAGCAGTCCCCGTCGGGGGATCCAGCCCCAGCATTTT. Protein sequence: CASSPRRGIQPQHF.

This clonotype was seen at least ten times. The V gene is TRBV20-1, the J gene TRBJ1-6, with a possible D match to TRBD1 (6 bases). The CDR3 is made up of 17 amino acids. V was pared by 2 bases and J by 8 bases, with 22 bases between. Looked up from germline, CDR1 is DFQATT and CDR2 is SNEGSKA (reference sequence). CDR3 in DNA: TGCAGTGCTAGATTACCGCAGGGGATTCGTTCGTATTCACCCCTCCACTTT. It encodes CSARLPQGIRSYSPLHF.

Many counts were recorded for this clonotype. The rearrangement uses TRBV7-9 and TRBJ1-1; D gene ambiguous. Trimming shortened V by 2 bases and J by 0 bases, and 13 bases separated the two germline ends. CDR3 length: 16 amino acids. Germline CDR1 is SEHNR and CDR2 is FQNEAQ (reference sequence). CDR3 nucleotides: TGTGCCAGCAGCTTACCGCGTCCGCGGATGAACACTGAAGCTTTCTTT. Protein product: CASSLPRPRMNTEAFF. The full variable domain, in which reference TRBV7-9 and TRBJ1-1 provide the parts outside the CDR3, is DTGVSQNPRHKITKRGQNVTFRCDPISEHNRLYWYRQTLGQGPEFLTYFQNEAQLEKSRLLSDRFSAERPKGSFSTLEIQRTEQGDSAMYLCASSLPRPRMNTEAFFGQGTRLTVV.

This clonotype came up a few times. This chain's CDR3 is CSAPRTGTVNTGELFF. Written as DNA, the CDR3 is TGCAGTGCCCCCCGGACAGGGACTGTAAACACCGGGGAGCTGTTTTTT. The chain has TRBV20-1 and TRBJ2-2, with 8 bases identical to TRBD1. V was pared by 6 bases and J by 2 bases, with 11 bases of the junction left unmatched. This CDR3 has 16 amino acids. Germline CDR1 DFQATT, CDR2 SNEGSKA (reference sequence).

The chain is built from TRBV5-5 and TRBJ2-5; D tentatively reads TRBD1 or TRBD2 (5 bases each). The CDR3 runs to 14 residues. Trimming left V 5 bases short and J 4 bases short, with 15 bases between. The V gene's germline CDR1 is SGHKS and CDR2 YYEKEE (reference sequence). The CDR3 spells CASRPLGVLETQYF. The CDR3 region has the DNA TGTGCCAGCAGGCCCTTGGGGGTCCTAGAGACCCAGTACTTC.

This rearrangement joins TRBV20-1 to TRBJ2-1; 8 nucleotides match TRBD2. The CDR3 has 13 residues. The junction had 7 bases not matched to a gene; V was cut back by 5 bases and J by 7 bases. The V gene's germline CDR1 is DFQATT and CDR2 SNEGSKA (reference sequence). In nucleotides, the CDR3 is TGCAGTGCTTCCGGGACTAGTGTTAATGAGCAGTTCTTC. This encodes CSASGTSVNEQFF.

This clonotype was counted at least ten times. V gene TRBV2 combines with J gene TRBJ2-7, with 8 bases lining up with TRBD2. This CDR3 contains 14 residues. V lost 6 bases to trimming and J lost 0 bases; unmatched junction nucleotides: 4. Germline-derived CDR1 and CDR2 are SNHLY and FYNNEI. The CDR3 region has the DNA TGTGCCAGCAGGACCGGGACTAGCTCCTACGAGCAGTACTTC. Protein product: CASRTGTSSYEQYF.

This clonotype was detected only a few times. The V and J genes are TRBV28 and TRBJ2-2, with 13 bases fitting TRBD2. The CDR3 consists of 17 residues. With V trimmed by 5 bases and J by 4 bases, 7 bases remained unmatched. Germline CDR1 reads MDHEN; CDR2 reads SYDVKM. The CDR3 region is CASSGLAGEGITGELFF. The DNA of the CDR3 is TGTGCCAGCAGTGGACTAGCGGGAGAAGGCATCACCGGGGAGCTGTTTTTT.

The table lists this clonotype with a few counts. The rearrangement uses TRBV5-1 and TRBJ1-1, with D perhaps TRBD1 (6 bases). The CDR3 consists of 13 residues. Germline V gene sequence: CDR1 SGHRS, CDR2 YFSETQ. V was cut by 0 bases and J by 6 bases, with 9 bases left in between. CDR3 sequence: CASSLVGAPEAFF. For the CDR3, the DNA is TGCGCCAGCAGCTTGGTGGGGGCCCCTGAAGCTTTCTTT.

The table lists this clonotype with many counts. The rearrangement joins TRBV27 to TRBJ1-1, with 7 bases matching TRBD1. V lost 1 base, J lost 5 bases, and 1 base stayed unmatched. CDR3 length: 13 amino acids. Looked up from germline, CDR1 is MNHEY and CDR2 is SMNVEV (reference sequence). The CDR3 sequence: CASSLYRGTEAFF. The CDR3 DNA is TGTGCCAGCAGTTTATACAGGGGTACTGAAGCTTTCTTT.

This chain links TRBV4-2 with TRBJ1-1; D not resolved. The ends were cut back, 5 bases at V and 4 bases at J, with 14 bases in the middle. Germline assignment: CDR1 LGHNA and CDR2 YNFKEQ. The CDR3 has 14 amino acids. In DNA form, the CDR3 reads TGTGCCAGCAGCTCATCATACTCGAGCACTGAAGCTTTCTTT. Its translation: CASSSSYSSTEAFF.

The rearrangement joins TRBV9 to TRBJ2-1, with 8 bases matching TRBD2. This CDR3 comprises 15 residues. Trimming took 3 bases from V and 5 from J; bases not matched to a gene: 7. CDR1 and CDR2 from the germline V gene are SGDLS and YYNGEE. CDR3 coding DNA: TGTGCCAGCAGCGCGGGGACTAGTCTCGACAATGAGCAGTTCTTC. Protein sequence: CASSAGTSLDNEQFF.

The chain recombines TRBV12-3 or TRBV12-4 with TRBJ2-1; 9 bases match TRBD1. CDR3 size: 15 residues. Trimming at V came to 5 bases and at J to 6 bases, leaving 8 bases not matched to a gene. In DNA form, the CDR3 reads TGTGCCAGCAGTCAAAACAGGGGGCAGGTCAATGAGCAGTTCTTC. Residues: CASSQNRGQVNEQFF.

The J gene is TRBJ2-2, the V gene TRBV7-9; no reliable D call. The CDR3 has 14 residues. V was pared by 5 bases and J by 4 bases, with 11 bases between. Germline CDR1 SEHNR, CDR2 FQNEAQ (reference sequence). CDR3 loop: CASSLSRITGELFF. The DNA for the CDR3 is TGTGCCAGCAGCCTGAGCAGGATCACCGGGGAGCTGTTTTTT.

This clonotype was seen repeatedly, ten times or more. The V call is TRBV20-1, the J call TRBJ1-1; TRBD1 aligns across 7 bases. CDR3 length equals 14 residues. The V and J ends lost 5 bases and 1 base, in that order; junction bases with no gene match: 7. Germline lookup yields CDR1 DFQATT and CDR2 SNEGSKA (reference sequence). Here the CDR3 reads CSAFIRGENTEAFF. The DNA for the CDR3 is TGCAGTGCTTTTATCAGGGGGGAGAACACTGAAGCTTTCTTT.